Listed below are T cell receptor beta chains from one sample, sequenced in a study of tumor-infiltrating lymphocytes in primary liver carcinoma. TCRdb passed the multiplex PCR reads through MiXCR, listing each CDR3 protein once. The profile covers approximately 190,000 distinct CDR3 sequences, with 85% appearing a single time and about a sixth taken by the ten largest. Sequencing was carried out using tumor tissue from primary liver carcinoma. All receptors come from a man between 40 and 49 years old with primary liver carcinoma and hepatitis B virus infection. Both conserved end residues are part of each CDR3. D genes are given only for firm matches. Rows give clone size only sometimes, using once, few, many, or a class for an expanded clone.

- | TRBJ2-5 | 16 | TRBV20-1 | TRBD1 | CRASRDRANLQETQYF | TGCAGAGCTAGCCGGGACAGGGCTAACCTCCAAGAGACCCAGTACTTC
- | TRBJ1-2 | 15 | TRBV4-2 | - | CASSQTGTWPHGYTF | TGTGCCAGCAGCCAAACCGGGACATGGCCCCATGGCTACACCTTC
- | TRBJ1-2 | 18 | TRBV29-1 | - | CSVGAPTVTQLANYGYTF | TGCAGCGTTGGGGCACCAACAGTAACTCAATTGGCTAACTATGGTTACACCTTC
many | TRBJ2-7 | 13 | TRBV5-1 | - | CASSLEVSYEQYF | TGCGCCAGCAGCTTGGAGGTCAGCTACGAGCAGTACTTC
- | TRBJ2-6 | 15 | TRBV14 | - | CAGSQGAAGANVMTF | TGTGCCGGCAGCCAAGGCGCAGCTGGGGCCAACGTCATGACTTTC
- | TRBJ2-6 | 15 | TRBV11-2 | - | CATQRPRSGANMLTF | TGTGCCACTCAGCGGCCGCGCTCTGGGGCCAACATGCTGACTTTC
- | TRBJ2-1 | 16 | TRBV14 | - | CASSRRQRGRLNEQFF | TGTGCCAGCAGTCGTCGACAGAGGGGCCGGTTAAATGAGCAATTCTTC
- | TRBJ1-2 | 15 | TRBV4-2 | - | CVSSQEVIGVGGCTF | TGTGTCAGCAGCCAGGAAGTAATCGGGGTGGGAGGCTGCACCTTC
- | TRBJ2-1 | 15 | TRBV28 | - | CVSSLRSGFYNEQLF | TGTGTCAGCAGCCTCAGGAGCGGATTCTACAATGAGCAGTTATTC
- | TRBJ2-7 | 14 | TRBV7-8 | - | CVRSPGDIRYEQYF | TGTGTCAGGAGCCCGGGGGACATCCGCTACGAGCAGTACTTC
- | TRBJ1-5 | 18 | TRBV12-3/TRBV12-4 | - | CASSFNPDGVVSNQRQHF | TGTGCCAGCAGTTTTAACCCGGATGGGGTCGTTAGCAATCAGCGCCAGCATTTT
many | TRBJ1-6 | 14 | TRBV6-5 | - | CASSYQAGDSPLHF | TGTGCCAGCAGTTACCAGGCAGGGGATTCACCCCTCCACTTT
- | TRBJ2-3 | 16 | TRBV7-3 | TRBD2 | CASSSGTSGSTDTQYF | TGTGCCAGCAGCTCCGGGACTAGCGGGAGCACAGATACGCAGTATTTT
- | TRBJ2-2 | 15 | TRBV4-1 | - | CSSSLQGEGSGELFF | TGCTCCAGCAGCCTCCAGGGGGAGGGCTCCGGGGAGTTGTTTTTT
many | TRBJ2-4 | 13 | TRBV30 | - | CAWSGQGRDIQYF | TGTGCCTGGAGTGGGCAGGGGAGGGACATTCAGTACTTC
- | TRBJ2-5 | 12 | TRBV7-9 | - | CASSREWETQYF | TGTGCCAGCAGCCGGGAATGGGAGACCCAGTACTTC
- | TRBJ2-7 | 17 | TRBV30 | TRBD2 | CAWIVIHAGGYYGEQYF | TGTGCCTGGATTGTAATACATGCGGGGGGCTACTACGGCGAGCAGTACTTC
- | TRBJ2-6 | 20 | TRBV28 | TRBD1 | CTSIPAGQGKGRSGANVLTF | TGTACCAGCATCCCAGCTGGACAGGGGAAGGGCCGCTCTGGGGCCAACGTCCTGACTTTC